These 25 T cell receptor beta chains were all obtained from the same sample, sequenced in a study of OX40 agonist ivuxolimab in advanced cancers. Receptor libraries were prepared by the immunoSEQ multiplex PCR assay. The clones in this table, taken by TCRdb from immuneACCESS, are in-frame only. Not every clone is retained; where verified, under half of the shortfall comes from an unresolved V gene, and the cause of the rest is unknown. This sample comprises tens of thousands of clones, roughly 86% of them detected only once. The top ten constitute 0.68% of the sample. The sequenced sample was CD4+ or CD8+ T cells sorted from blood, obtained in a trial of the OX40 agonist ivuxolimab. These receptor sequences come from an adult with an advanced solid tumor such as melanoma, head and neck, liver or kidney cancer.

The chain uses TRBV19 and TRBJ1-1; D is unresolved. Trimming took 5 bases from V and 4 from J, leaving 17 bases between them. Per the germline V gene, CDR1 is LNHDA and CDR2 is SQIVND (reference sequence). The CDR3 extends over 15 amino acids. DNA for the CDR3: TGTGCCAGTAGTCAGGCTTCCCAAGGGAGCACTGAAGCTTTCTTT. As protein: CASSQASQGSTEAFF.

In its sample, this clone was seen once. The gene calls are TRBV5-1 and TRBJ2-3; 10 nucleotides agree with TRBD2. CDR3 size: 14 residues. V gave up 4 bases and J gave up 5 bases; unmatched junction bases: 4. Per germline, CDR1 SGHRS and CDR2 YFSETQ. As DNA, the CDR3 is TGCGCCAGCAGCCCGGGGACTAGCGTAGATACGCAGTATTTT. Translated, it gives CASSPGTSVDTQYF.

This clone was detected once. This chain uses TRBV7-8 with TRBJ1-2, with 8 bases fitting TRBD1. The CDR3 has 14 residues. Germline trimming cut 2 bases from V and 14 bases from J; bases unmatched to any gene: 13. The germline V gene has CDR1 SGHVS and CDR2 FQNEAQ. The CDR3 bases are TGTGCCAGCAGCTTATCCCAGGGGACAGGTCCGGGGACCTTC. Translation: CASSLSQGTGPGTF.

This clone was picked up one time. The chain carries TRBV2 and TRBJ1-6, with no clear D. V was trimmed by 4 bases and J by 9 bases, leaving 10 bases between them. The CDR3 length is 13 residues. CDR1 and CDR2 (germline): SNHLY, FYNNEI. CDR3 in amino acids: CASSVARSSPLHF. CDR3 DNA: TGTGCCAGCAGTGTGGCCAGAAGTTCACCCCTCCACTTT.

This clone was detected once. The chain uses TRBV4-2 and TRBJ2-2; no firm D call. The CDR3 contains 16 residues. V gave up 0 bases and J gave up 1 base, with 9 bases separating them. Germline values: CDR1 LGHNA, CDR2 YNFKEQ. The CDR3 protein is CASSQESSLNTGELFF. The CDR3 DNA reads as TGTGCCAGCAGCCAAGAATCCAGCCTGAACACCGGGGAGCTGTTTTTT.

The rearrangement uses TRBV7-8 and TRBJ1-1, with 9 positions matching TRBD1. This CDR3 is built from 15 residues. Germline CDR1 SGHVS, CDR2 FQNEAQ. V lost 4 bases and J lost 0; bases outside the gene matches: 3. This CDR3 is CASSWRDRVNTEAFF. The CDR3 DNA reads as TGTGCCAGCAGCTGGAGGGACAGGGTGAACACTGAAGCTTTCTTT.

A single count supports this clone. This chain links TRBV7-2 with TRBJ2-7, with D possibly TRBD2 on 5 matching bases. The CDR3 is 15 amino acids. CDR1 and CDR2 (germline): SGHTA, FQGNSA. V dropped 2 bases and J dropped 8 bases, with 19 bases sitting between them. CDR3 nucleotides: TGTGCCAGCAGCTTAAAGGGCGGGCAAAGGAACAAGCAGTACTTC. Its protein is CASSLKGGQRNKQYF.

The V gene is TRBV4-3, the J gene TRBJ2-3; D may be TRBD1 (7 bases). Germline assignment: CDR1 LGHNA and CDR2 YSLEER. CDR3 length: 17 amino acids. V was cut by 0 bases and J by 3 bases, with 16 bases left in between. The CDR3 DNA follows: TGCGCCAGCAGCCAAGAAGGTGGGGCAGGGGGGACAGATACGCAGTATTTT. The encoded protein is CASSQEGGAGGTDTQYF.

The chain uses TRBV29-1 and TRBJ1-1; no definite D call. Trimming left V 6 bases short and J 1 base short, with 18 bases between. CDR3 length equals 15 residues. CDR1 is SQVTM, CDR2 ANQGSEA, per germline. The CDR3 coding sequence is TGCAGCGTCCTCGGACGGATCCCATCGAACACTGAAGCTTTCTTT. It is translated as CSVLGRIPSNTEAFF.

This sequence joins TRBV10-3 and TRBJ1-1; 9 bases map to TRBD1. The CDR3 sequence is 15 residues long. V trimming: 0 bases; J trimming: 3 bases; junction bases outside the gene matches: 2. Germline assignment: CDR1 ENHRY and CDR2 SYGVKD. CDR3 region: CAISESQGAYTEAFF. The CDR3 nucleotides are TGTGCCATCAGTGAGTCACAGGGGGCGTACACTGAAGCTTTCTTT.

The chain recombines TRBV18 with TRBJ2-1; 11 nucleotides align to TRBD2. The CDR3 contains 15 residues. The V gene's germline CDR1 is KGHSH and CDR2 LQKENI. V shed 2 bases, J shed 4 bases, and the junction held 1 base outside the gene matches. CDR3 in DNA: TGTGCCAGCTCACCAGCTAGCGGGGGGTACAATGAGCAGTTCTTC. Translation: CASSPASGGYNEQFF. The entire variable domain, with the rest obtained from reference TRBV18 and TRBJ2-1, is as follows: NAGVMQNPRHLVRRRGQEARLRCSPMKGHSHVYWYRQLPEEGLKFMVYLQKENIIDESGMPKERFSAEFPKEGPSILRIQQVVRGDSAAYFCASSPASGGYNEQFFGPGTRLTVL.

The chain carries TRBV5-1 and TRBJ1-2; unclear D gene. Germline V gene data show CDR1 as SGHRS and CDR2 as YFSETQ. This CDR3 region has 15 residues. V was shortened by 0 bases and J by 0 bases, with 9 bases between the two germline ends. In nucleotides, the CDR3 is TGCGCCAGCAGCTTGGCTGTCGGTTCTAACTATGGCTACACCTTC. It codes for CASSLAVGSNYGYTF.

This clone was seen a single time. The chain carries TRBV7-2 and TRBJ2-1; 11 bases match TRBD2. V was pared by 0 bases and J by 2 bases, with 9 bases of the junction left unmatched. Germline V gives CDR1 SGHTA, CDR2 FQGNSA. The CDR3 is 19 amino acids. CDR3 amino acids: CASSLAGPSGGRTYNEQFF. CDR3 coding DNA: TGTGCCAGCAGCTTAGCGGGACCTAGCGGGGGGCGGACCTACAATGAGCAGTTCTTC.

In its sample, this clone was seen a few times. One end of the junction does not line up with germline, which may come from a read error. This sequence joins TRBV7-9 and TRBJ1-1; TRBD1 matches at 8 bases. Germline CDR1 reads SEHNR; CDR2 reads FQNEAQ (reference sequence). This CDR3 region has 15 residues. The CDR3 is CASSLVGGQGSLLVF. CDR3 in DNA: TGTGCCAGCAGCTTGGTGGGTGGACAGGGAAGTTTATTGGTCTTT.

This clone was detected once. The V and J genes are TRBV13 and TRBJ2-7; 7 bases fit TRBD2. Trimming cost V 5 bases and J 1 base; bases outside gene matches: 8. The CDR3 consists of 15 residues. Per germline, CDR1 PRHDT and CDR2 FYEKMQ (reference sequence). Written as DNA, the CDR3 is TGTGCCAGCAGCCCCCCCCCGGGAGGTTCCTACGAGCAGTACTTC. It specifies CASSPPPGGSYEQYF. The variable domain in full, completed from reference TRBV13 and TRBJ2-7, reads AAGVIQSPRHLIKEKRETATLKCYPIPRHDTVYWYQQGPGQDPQFLISFYEKMQSDKGSIPDRFSAQQFSDYHSELNMSSLELGDSALYFCASSPPPGGSYEQYFGPGTRLTVT.

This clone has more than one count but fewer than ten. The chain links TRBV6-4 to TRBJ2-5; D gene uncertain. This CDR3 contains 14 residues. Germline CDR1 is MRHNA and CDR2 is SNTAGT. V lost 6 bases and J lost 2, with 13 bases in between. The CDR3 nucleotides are TGTGCCAGCAGCCCAGACTGGAATCAAGAGACCCAGTACTTC. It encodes CASSPDWNQETQYF.

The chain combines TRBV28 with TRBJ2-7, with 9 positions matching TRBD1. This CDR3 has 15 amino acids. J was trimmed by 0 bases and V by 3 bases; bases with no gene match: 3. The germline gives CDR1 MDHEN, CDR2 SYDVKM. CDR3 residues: CASSFGDRDSYEQYF. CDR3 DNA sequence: TGTGCCAGCAGTTTTGGGGACAGGGACTCCTACGAGCAGTACTTC.

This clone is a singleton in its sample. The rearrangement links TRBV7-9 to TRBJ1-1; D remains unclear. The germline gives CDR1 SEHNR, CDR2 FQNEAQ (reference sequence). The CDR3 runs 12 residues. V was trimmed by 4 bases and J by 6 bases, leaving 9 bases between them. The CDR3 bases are TGTGCCAGCAGCTCCTTGTACGCTGAAGCTTTCTTT. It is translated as CASSSLYAEAFF. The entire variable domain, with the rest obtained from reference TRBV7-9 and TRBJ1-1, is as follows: DTGVSQNPRHKITKRGQNVTFRCDPISEHNRLYWYRQTLGQGPEFLTYFQNEAQLEKSRLLSDRFSAERPKGSFSTLEIQRTEQGDSAMYLCASSSLYAEAFFGQGTRLTVV.

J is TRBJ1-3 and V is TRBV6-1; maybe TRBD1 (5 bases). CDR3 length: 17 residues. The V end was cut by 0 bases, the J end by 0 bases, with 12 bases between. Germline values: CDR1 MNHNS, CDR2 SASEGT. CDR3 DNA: TGTGCCAGCAGTGAAGCGCTTCAGGGTAGCTCTGGAAACACCATATATTTT. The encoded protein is CASSEALQGSSGNTIYF.

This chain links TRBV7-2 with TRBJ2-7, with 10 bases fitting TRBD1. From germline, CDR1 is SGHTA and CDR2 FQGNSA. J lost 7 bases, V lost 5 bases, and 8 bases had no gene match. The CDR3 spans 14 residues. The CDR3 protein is CASSTRQGAGEQYF. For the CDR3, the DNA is TGTGCCAGCAGCACTCGACAGGGGGCTGGAGAGCAGTACTTC.

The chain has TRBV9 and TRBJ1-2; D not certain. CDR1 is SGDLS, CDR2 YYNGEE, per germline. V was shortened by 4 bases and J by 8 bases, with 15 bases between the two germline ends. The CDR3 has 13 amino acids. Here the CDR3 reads CASSSGPLDGYTF. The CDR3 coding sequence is TGTGCCAGCAGCTCGGGCCCCCTGGACGGCTACACCTTC.

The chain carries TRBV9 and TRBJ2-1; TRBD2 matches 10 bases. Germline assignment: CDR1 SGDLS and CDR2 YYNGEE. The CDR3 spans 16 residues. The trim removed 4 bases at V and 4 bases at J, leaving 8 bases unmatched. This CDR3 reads CASSPRLAGIYNEQFF. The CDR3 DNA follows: TGTGCCAGCAGCCCAAGACTAGCGGGTATTTACAATGAGCAGTTCTTC.

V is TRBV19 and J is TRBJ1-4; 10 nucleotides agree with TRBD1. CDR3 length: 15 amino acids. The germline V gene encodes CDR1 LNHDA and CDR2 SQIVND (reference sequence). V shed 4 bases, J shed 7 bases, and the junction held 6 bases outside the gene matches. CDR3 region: CASSRRTGGSEKLFF. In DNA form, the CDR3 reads TGTGCCAGTAGTAGGAGGACAGGGGGAAGTGAAAAACTGTTTTTT.

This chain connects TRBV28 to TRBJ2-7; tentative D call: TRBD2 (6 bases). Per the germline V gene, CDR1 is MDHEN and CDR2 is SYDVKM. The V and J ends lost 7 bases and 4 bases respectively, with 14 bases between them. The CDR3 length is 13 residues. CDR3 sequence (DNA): TGTGCCAGCAACGGCGGGACCAAGTACGAGCAGTACTTC. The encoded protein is CASNGGTKYEQYF.

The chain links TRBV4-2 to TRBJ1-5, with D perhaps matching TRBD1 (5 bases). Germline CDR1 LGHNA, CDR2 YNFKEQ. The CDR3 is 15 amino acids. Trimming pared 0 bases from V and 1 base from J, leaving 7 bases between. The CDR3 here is CASSQEGGSNQPQHF. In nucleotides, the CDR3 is TGTGCCAGCAGCCAAGAGGGGGGGAGCAATCAGCCCCAGCATTTT.